This TCR beta chain was recorded in a study of shared clonotypes between healthy human individuals. The CDR3 sequence is 10 residues long. Germline loops: CDR1 DFQATT, CDR2 SNEGSKA (reference sequence). This clone has a single count. One end of the junction varies from germline; a read error may be responsible. Profiled with immunoSEQ multiplex PCR; TCRdb holds only in-frame clones, not every one. The table lists roughly 640,000 clones, roughly 97% of them singletons. The genes are TRBV20-1 and TRBJ1-4; D remains unclear. The TCR originated in a woman aged 30 to 39 in good health. The material sequenced was naive CD4+ T cells sorted from blood. Subset specified: CD45RA+ positively selected. The CDR3 sequence is CSARAHREHF. DNA of the CDR3: TGCAGTGCTAGAGCACATCGGGAACATTTT.